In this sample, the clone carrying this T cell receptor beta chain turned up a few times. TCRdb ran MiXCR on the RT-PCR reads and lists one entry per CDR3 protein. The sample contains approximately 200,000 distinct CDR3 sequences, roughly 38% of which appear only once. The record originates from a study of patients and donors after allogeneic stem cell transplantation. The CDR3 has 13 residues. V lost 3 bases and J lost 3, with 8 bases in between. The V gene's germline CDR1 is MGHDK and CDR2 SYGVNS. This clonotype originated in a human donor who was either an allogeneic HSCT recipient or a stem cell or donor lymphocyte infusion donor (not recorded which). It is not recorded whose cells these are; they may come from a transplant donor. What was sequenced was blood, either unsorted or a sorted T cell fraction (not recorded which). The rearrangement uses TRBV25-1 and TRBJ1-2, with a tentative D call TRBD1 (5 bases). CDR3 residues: CASSDDRHYGYTF. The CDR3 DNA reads TGTGCCAGCAGTGATGACAGACACTATGGCTACACCTTC.